This TCR beta chain appears in the sequencing data of a study of T-cell reconstitution after alpha-beta-depleted transplantation in children. The CDR3 is made up of 15 amino acids. Trimming took off 0 bases at V and 2 bases at J, with 14 bases between the two ends. Germline values: CDR1 DFQATT, CDR2 SNEGSKA (reference sequence). Details on this clonotype: Its antigen is not identified.

Unique molecular identifiers were incorporated during preparation of the TCRbeta library. TCRdb re-derived calls from the PCR reads in MiXCR, one entry per CDR3 protein. The repertoire consists of just over 950,000 distinct CDR3 sequences, with under 30% occurring once and the leading ten covering more than 25%. Findings and limits, study-wide: For some patients, TCRbeta diversity was high at day 60 because of recipient T cells and thymic progenitors that survived. The main origin of T-cell counts and diversity one year after transplant was newly produced T cells. Alpha-beta T cells about two months after transplant reportedly derived from several hundred expanded graft clones.

This receptor was identified in a boy under two years old who had a stem cell transplant for SCID, so the T cells may come from the graft donor. The chain combines TRBV20-1 with TRBJ2-7; D not resolved. Sequenced material: PBMCs, mostly from graft donor cells, taken 360 days after TCRalphabeta/CD19-depleted stem cell transplant. The CDR3 sequence: CSARESRGSPYEQYF. The CDR3 DNA reads as TGCAGTGCTAGAGAAAGTAGAGGCTCCCCCTACGAGCAGTACTTC.